Listed below are T cell receptor delta chains from one sample, sequenced in a study of gammadelta T cells in human blood. TCRdb applied CATT to the RT-PCR reads for clone calling. Here the sample spans 1,500 to 2,000 delta-chain clones, 7.5% to 10% being singletons. The sequencing sample was made of non-Vgamma9Vdelta2 gamma-delta T cells from infant blood. These receptors were taken from a human donor. The CDR3 runs from the conserved cysteine through the conserved F or W. The D gene is left open where the match is weak. Clone sizes are given selectively: once, few, many, or a class where the clone is expanded.

D	V	size	J	CDR3	DNA
TRDD3	TRDV1	.	TRDJ3	CALGGYWGSSWDTRQMFF	TGTGCTCTTGGGGGATACTGGGGGAGCTCCTGGGACACCCGACAGATGTTTTTC
TRDD3	TRDV1	medium-sized	TRDJ3	CALGGQTFLLGDRRWDTRQMFF	TGTGCTCTTGGGGGACAAACCTTCCTACTGGGGGATAGACGGTGGGACACCCGACAGATGTTTTTC
.	TRDV1	.	TRDJ1	CALGDWPFSPPVPNYTDKLIF	TGTGCTCTTGGGGATTGGCCTTTCTCACCTCCCGTGCCCAATTACACCGATAAACTCATCTTT
TRDD3	TRDV1	medium-sized	TRDJ1	CALGESSPPNSYSSLLGDTRYTHKLIF	TGTGCTCTTGGGGAATCTAGCCCGCCAAATTCCTACTCGTCTCTACTGGGGGATACTCGGTACACCCATAAACTCATCTTT
TRDD3	TRDV1	large	TRDJ1	CALGEGVPWELGARSLNTDKLIF	TGTGCTCTTGGGGAGGGTGTGCCTTGGGAACTGGGGGCCCGGTCTTTAAACACCGATAAACTCATCTTT
TRDD3	TRAV38-2/DV8	large	TRDJ1	CAYRSAFSTGTGAGSYTDKLIF	TGTGCTTATAGGAGCGCGTTTAGTACGGGTACTGGGGCGGGTTCTTACACCGATAAACTCATCTTT
.	TRDV3	medium-sized	TRDJ1	CAFTRTRYGKLIF	TGTGCCTTCACCCGTACGAGGTATGGTAAACTCATCTTT
TRDD2	TRAV29/DV5	medium-sized	TRDJ1	CAALGLPTSGWEPYTDKLIF	TGTGCAGCCCTTGGCCTTCCTACGTCGGGCTGGGAACCTTACACCGATAAACTCATCTTT
TRDD3	TRDV1	medium-sized	TRDJ3	CALGELGMGLRGIPSSWDTRQMFF	TGTGCTCTTGGGGAACTAGGCATGGGGCTCCGGGGGATACCGAGCTCCTGGGACACCCGACAGATGTTTTTC
TRDD3	TRDV1	medium-sized	TRDJ1	CALGEVDTVLGDKGAGACTDKLIF	TGTGCTCTTGGGGAAGTGGACACTGTACTGGGGGATAAAGGGGCCGGGGCTTGCACCGATAAACTCATCTTT
TRDD2	TRDV1	.	TRDJ1	CALGEIPPAFLRVRSLLDTDKLIF	TGTGCTCTTGGGGAAATTCCCCCGGCCTTCCTACGAGTTCGATCATTACTTGACACCGATAAACTCATCTTT
.	TRDV1	medium-sized	TRDJ1	CALGDHTNCTGPDKLIF	TGTGCTCTTGGGGACCATACCAACTGTACTGGGCCCGATAAACTCATCTTT
TRDD3	TRAV38-2/DV8	large	TRDJ1	CAYRSAFYPTNYVDGIHGCYTDKLIF	TGTGCTTATAGGAGCGCGTTTTATCCCACCAACTACGTCGACGGGATACACGGGTGCTACACCGATAAACTCATCTTT
.	TRDV1	medium-sized	TRDJ1	CALGEPEGGPGVDKLIF	TGTGCTCTTGGGGAACCCGAAGGGGGTCCCGGGGTCGATAAACTCATCTTT
TRDD3	TRDV1	few	TRDJ1	CALGELGYQGGGYRVQYTDKLIF	TGTGCTCTTGGGGAACTAGGTTATCAGGGAGGGGGATACCGTGTCCAATACACCGATAAACTCATCTTT
TRDD3	TRDV1	medium-sized	TRDJ2	CALGELLRPGWGIGGAQLFF	TGTGCTCTTGGGGAGCTCCTACGTCCCGGGTGGGGGATAGGTGGGGCACAACTCTTCTTT
TRDD3	TRDV1	medium-sized	TRDJ1	CALGPSFFYPLLGDDEGGTDKLIF	TGTGCTCTTGGACCTTCTTTCTTCTACCCGCTACTGGGGGACGACGAAGGGGGAACCGATAAACTCATCTTT
TRDD3	TRDV1	.	TRDJ2	CALGDHRPSYVSPGYWGIQNTAQLFF	TGTGCTCTTGGGGACCATCGGCCTTCCTACGTATCCCCCGGTTACTGGGGGATACAAAATACAGCACAACTCTTCTTT
.	TRAV38-2/DV8	large	TRDJ1	CAYRTPLPTNVLGADTDKLIF	TGTGCTTATAGGACTCCGCTTCCTACCAATGTACTGGGGGCTGACACCGATAAACTCATCTTT
TRDD3	TRAV38-2/DV8	few	TRDJ1	CAYRSAISPPLGLQADKLIF	TGTGCTTATAGGAGCGCGATATCCCCCCCACTGGGGCTGCAGGCCGATAAACTCATCTTT
TRDD3	TRDV1	medium-sized	TRDJ3	CALGGPFSDWGTRSWDTRQMFF	TGTGCTCTTGGGGGACCCTTCTCCGACTGGGGGACCCGCTCCTGGGACACCCGACAGATGTTTTTC
TRDD3	TRDV1	.	TRDJ1	CALGPPRPYPGVGGYPTGLNTDKLIF	TGTGCTCTTGGGCCCCCTCGCCCCTACCCTGGTGTTGGGGGATACCCCACAGGTCTTAACACCGATAAACTCATCTTT
TRDD3	TRDV1	medium-sized	TRDJ1	CALGERSVLGGYDKLIF	TGTGCTCTTGGGGAACGTTCAGTACTGGGGGGGTACGATAAACTCATCTTT
TRDD3	TRDV1	few	TRDJ1	CALGPRGFLRGDNTDKLIF	TGTGCTCTTGGCCCGAGGGGTTTCCTTCGGGGGGATAACACCGATAAACTCATCTTT
.	TRDV1	medium-sized	TRDJ1	CALGELGTGKLIF	TGTGCTCTTGGGGAACTGGGTACAGGGAAACTCATCTTT
TRDD3	TRDV1	medium-sized	TRDJ1	CALGNWGCPTWGILIWYTDKLIF	TGTGCTCTTGGGAACTGGGGGTGTCCTACGTGGGGGATACTAATTTGGTACACCGATAAACTCATCTTT
.	TRDV3	large	TRDJ1	CAFRGYDKLIF	TGTGCCTTTAGGGGATACGATAAACTCATCTTT
.	TRAV38-2/DV8	medium-sized	TRDJ1	CAYRSRLLQSPLYTDKLIF	TGTGCTTATAGGAGCCGTCTCCTCCAATCCCCCCTGTACACCGATAAACTCATCTTT
TRDD3	TRAV29/DV5	medium-sized	TRDJ1	CAATTIRWGYGYTDKLIF	TGTGCAGCCACTACTATTAGATGGGGATACGGGTACACCGATAAACTCATCTTT
.	TRDV1	large	TRDJ1	CALGEQAHDKLIF	TGTGCTCTTGGGGAACAAGCCCACGATAAACTCATCTTT
TRDD3	TRAV38-2/DV8	.	TRDJ1	CAYSRTSYTRLGDTRYHGVYTDKLIF	TGTGCTTATAGTCGAACTTCCTACACCCGCCTGGGGGATACGCGTTACCATGGGGTCTACACCGATAAACTCATCTTT
TRDD3	TRDV2	.	TRDJ1	CACDLKGLGDTDKLIF	TGTGCCTGTGACCTCAAGGGACTGGGGGATACTGATAAACTCATCTTT
.	TRDV1	.	TRDJ1	CALGERGPRNWLTDKLIF	TGTGCTCTTGGGGAACGAGGTCCTAGGAACTGGTTAACCGATAAACTCATCTTT
.	TRDV1	few	TRDJ1	CALGELRPSGHPAYTDKLIF	TGTGCTCTTGGGGAACTAAGACCTAGTGGGCACCCTGCGTACACCGATAAACTCATCTTT
.	TRDV1	few	TRDJ2	CALGELAAPYFSLFF	TGTGCTCTTGGGGAATTGGCGGCCCCTTACTTTTCACTCTTCTTT
TRDD3	TRDV1	few	TRDJ2	CALGEPLLGIISLTAQLFF	TGTGCTCTTGGGGAACCCCTACTGGGGATAATCTCTTTGACAGCACAACTCTTCTTT
.	TRDV1	medium-sized	TRDJ1	CALGDSIKHTDKLIF	TGTGCTCTTGGGGATTCCATAAAACACACCGATAAACTCATCTTT
.	TRDV1	medium-sized	TRDJ1	CALGEPSYVVGDRGTDKLIF	TGTGCTCTTGGGGAACCTTCCTACGTAGTGGGGGATCGGGGGACCGATAAACTCATCTTT
TRDD3	TRDV1	few	TRDJ1	CALGEFNRGSGIRGKLIF	TGTGCTCTTGGGGAATTTAACCGGGGATCTGGGATACGCGGTAAACTCATCTTT
TRDD2	TRDV1	medium-sized	TRDJ1	CALGGNLPKGPMKGICRHTDKLIF	TGTGCTCTTGGGGGAAACCTTCCTAAAGGTCCTATGAAGGGGATTTGTAGACACACCGATAAACTCATCTTT
TRDD3	TRDV1	few	TRDJ1	CALGDRASFSSEGDTTDKLIF	TGTGCTCTTGGGGACCGGGCTTCCTTTTCGTCAGAGGGGGATACGACCGATAAACTCATCTTT